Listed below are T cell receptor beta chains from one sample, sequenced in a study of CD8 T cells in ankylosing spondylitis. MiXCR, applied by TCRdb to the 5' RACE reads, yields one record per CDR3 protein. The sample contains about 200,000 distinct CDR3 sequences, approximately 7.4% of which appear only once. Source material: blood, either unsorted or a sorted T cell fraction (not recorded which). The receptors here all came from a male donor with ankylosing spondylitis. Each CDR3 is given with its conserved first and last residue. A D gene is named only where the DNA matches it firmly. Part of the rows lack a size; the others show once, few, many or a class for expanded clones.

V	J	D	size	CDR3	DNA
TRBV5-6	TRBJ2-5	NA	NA	CASGLRLVFETQYF	TGTGCCAGCGGCCTACGGCTGGTCTTCGAGACCCAGTACTTC
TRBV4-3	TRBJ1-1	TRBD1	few	CASSLRGTETFGAFF	TGCGCCAGCAGCCTTCGGGGGACAGAAACATTTGGGGCTTTCTTT
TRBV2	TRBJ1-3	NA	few	CATPGAENTIYF	TGTGCCACCCCGGGGGCGGAAAACACCATATATTTT
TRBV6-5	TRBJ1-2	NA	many	CASSYSEGDTGYTF	TGTGCCAGCAGTTACTCGGAAGGGGACACTGGCTACACCTTC
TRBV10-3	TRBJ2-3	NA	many	CAISDPTRGGGDTQYF	TGTGCCATCAGTGATCCCACTAGAGGGGGGGGAGATACGCAGTATTTT
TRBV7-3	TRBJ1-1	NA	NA	CASSLIWRSNTEAFF	TGTGCCAGCAGCTTAATCTGGCGTTCGAACACTGAAGCTTTCTTT
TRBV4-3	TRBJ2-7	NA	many	CASSQEGGPYYEQYF	TGCGCCAGCAGCCAAGAAGGGGGGCCCTACTACGAGCAGTACTTC
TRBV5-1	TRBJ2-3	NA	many	CASSLRRDTDTQYF	TGCGCCAGCAGCTTGAGGAGGGACACAGATACGCAGTATTTT
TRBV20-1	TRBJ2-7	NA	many	CSAAGLTAYEQYF	TGCAGTGCCGCGGGACTGACGGCCTACGAGCAGTACTTC
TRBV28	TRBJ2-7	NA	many	CASSLLLTRGYEQYF	TGTGCCAGCAGTTTACTTCTGACTCGGGGCTACGAGCAGTACTTC
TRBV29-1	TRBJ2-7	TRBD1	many	CSVVWDSSYEQYF	TGCAGCGTTGTGTGGGACAGCTCCTACGAGCAGTACTTC
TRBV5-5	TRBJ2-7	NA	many	CASSSVRRYEQYF	TGTGCCAGCAGCTCCGTCCGGCGCTACGAGCAGTACTTC
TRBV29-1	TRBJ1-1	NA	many	CSVEEGAEAFF	TGCAGCGTTGAAGAAGGTGCTGAAGCTTTCTTT
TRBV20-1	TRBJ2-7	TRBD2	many	CSARGNGRLNEQYF	TGCAGTGCTAGAGGAAACGGGAGGTTGAACGAGCAGTACTTC
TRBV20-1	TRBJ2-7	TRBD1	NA	CSDQPGQSYEQYF	TGCAGTGACCAGCCGGGACAGTCCTACGAGCAGTACTTC
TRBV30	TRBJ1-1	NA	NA	CAWDRESERAFF	TGTGCCTGGGACCGGGAATCGGAACGTGCTTTCTTT
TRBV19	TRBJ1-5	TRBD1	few	CASTKGQASLNQPQHF	TGTGCCAGTACCAAGGGACAGGCGTCCTTAAATCAGCCCCAGCATTTT
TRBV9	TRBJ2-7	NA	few	CASSVAEREWVYEQYF	TGTGCCAGCAGCGTAGCAGAGAGGGAGTGGGTGTACGAGCAGTACTTC
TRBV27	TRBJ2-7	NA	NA	CASSQIWDDEEQYF	TGTGCCAGCAGTCAAATCTGGGACGATGAGGAGCAGTACTTC
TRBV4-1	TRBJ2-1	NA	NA	CASSQGAGLSYNEQFF	TGCGCCAGCAGCCAAGGGGCGGGGCTCTCCTACAATGAGCAGTTCTTC
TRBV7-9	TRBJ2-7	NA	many	CASSLTPSYEQYF	TGTGCCAGCAGCCTGACACCATCCTACGAGCAGTACTTC
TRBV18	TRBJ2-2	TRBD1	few	CASSPRPGQGTANTGELFF	TGTGCCAGCTCACCACGTCCGGGACAGGGTACCGCGAACACCGGGGAGCTGTTTTTT
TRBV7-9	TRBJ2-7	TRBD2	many	CASSLMRGGSYEQYF	TGTGCCAGCAGCTTAATGCGGGGGGGAAGCTACGAGCAGTACTTC
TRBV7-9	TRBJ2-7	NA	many	CASSSGVEQYF	TGTGCCAGCAGCTCGGGGGTCGAGCAGTACTTC
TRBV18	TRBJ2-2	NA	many	CASSPSLLSLNTGELFF	TGTGCCAGCTCACCATCTCTCCTATCCTTGAACACCGGGGAGCTGTTTTTT
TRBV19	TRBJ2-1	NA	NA	CASSIWAESYNEQFF	TGTGCCAGTAGTATATGGGCAGAGTCCTACAATGAGCAGTTCTTC
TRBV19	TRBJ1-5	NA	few	CASSIALTLTHQPQHF	TGTGCCAGTAGTATAGCTCTCACCCTGACCCATCAGCCCCAGCATTTT
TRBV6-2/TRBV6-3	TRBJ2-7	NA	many	CASSYNGGAYEQYF	TGTGCCAGCAGCTATAATGGTGGGGCCTACGAGCAGTACTTC
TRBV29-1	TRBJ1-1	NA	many	CSVDRIQWTEAFF	TGCAGCGTTGATAGGATTCAGTGGACTGAAGCTTTCTTT
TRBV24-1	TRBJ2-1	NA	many	CATSENYYNEQFF	TGTGCCACCAGTGAAAACTACTACAATGAGCAGTTCTTC
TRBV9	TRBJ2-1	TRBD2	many	CASSVGSGGPNEQFF	TGTGCCAGCAGCGTGGGTAGCGGGGGGCCCAATGAGCAGTTCTTC
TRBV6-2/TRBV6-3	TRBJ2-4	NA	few	CASSSAGNIQYF	TGTGCCAGCAGTTCCGCGGGGAACATTCAGTACTTC
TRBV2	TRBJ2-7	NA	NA	CASRDIAYEQYF	TGTGCCAGCAGGGACATTGCCTACGAGCAGTACTTC
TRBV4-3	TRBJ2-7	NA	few	CASSQERQKTYEQYF	TGCGCCAGCAGCCAAGAACGGCAGAAAACTTACGAGCAGTACTTC
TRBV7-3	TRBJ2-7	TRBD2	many	CASSLITTGGEQYF	TGTGCCAGCAGCTTAATAACTACGGGGGGCGAGCAGTACTTC
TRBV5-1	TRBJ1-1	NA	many	CASSLVTGLNTEAFF	TGCGCCAGCAGCTTGGTCACGGGGCTGAACACTGAAGCTTTCTTT
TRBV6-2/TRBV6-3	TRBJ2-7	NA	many	CASSSPGPTLEQYF	TGTGCCAGCAGTTCCCCGGGACCTACCCTTGAGCAGTACTTC
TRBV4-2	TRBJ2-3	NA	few	CASSQDGPSLTDTQYF	TGTGCCAGCAGCCAAGACGGGCCTAGCCTCACAGATACGCAGTATTTT
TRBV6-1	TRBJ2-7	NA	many	CASSDTGSHEQYF	TGTGCCAGCAGTGATACGGGTTCCCACGAGCAGTACTTC
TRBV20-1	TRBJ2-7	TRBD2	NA	CSAVLSGRSLTEEQYF	TGCAGTGCTGTCCTTAGCGGGAGGTCCCTTACGGAGGAGCAGTACTTC
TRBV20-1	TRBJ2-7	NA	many	CSARDAGGPSYEQYF	TGCAGTGCTAGAGATGCTGGCGGGCCTTCCTACGAGCAGTACTTC
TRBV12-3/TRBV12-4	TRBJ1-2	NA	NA	CASRDNRDLGYTF	TGTGCCAGCAGGGACAACAGGGACTTGGGCTACACCTTC
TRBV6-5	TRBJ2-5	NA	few	CASSYSERETQYF	TGTGCCAGCAGTTATTCTGAGCGAGAGACCCAGTACTTC
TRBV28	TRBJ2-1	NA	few	CASSSYSDTYEQFF	TGTGCCAGCAGTTCATACTCTGACACTTATGAGCAGTTCTTC
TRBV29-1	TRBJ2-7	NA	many	CSVRAGVGEQYF	TGCAGCGTAAGAGCAGGGGTGGGCGAGCAGTACTTC
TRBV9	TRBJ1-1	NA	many	CASSVDLGASEAFF	TGTGCCAGCAGCGTAGATCTGGGGGCCTCAGAAGCTTTCTTT
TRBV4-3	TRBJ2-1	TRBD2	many	CASSQGSASGYNEQFF	TGCGCCAGCAGCCAAGGGTCGGCTAGCGGGTACAATGAGCAGTTCTTC
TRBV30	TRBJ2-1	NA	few	CAWRPLIGGSSYNEQFF	TGTGCCTGGAGGCCCCTCATAGGGGGGAGCTCCTACAATGAGCAGTTCTTC
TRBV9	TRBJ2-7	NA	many	CASSGQRRPYEQYF	TGTGCCAGCAGCGGCCAGCGGCGACCCTACGAGCAGTACTTC
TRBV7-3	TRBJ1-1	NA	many	CASSLRGSGVAGSDTEAFF	TGTGCCAGCAGCTTAAGGGGCTCGGGGGTGGCGGGTTCAGACACTGAAGCTTTCTTT